Presented here are 30 T cell receptor beta chains from one specimen sequenced in a study of CD8+ T cells in alopecia areata. Sequencing used cDNA as its template, made by extracting RNA and reverse transcribing it. TCRdb's table, derived via immunoSEQ multiplex PCR, lists solely in-frame clones and lacks some. The repertoire consists of about 150,000 clones, with 50% to 65% occurring once and the leading ten covering just under 20%. Sequenced material: CD8+ T cells sorted from blood, taken at week 0. Receptors were obtained from a human donor with alopecia areata.

The chain has TRBV27 and TRBJ2-7; D unclear. The V and J ends lost 5 bases and 0 bases respectively, with 11 bases between them. There are 14 residues in the CDR3. From germline, CDR1 is MNHEY and CDR2 SMNVEV (reference sequence). The CDR3 sequence is CASSPVWGSYEQYF. The CDR3 DNA reads TGTGCCAGCAGTCCGGTTTGGGGCTCCTACGAGCAGTACTTC.

The count of this clone is one. The chain links TRBV30 to TRBJ1-1, with 7 bases lining up with TRBD1. CDR3 length equals 13 residues. With 1 base clipped from V and 5 bases from J, the junction kept 4 bases outside the gene matches. Germline assignment: CDR1 GTSNPN and CDR2 SVGIG (reference sequence). The DNA for the CDR3 is TGTGCCTGGAGTGGAGGGGGCCGGACTGAAGCTTTCTTT. This sequence encodes CAWSGGGRTEAFF.

In this sample, this clone turned up a few times. J is TRBJ1-1 and V is TRBV4-3; possible D gene TRBD1, 5 bases. The germline gives CDR1 LGHNA, CDR2 YSLEER. CDR3 length: 15 amino acids. V was trimmed by 4 bases and J by 0 bases, leaving 12 bases between them. The CDR3: CASSPGTGLNTEAFF. The CDR3 DNA follows: TGCGCCAGCAGCCCCGGGACGGGACTGAACACTGAAGCTTTCTTT.

This clone was seen only a few times. The V gene is TRBV7-2, the J gene TRBJ2-2; the match to TRBD1 covers 11 bases. J gave up 7 bases and V 4 bases, and 8 bases lay outside the gene matches. Germline CDR1 SGHTA, CDR2 FQGNSA. This CDR3 comprises 16 residues. The CDR3 here is CASSSGGTGGFGELFF. The CDR3, as DNA: TGTGCCAGCAGCTCGGGAGGGACAGGGGGATTCGGGGAGCTGTTTTTT.

This clone was counted between two and nine times. The rearrangement links TRBV19 to TRBJ1-2; D uncertain. CDR3 length: 15 residues. Looked up from germline, CDR1 is LNHDA and CDR2 is SQIVND (reference sequence). The ends were cut back, 3 bases at V and 7 bases at J, with 18 bases in the middle. In DNA form, the CDR3 reads TGTGCCAGTAGTATTCGCCTTGGGAATAACGGTGGCTACACCTTC. Protein: CASSIRLGNNGGYTF.

The V gene is TRBV13, the J gene TRBJ1-1, with D perhaps TRBD1 (6 bases). V gave up 5 bases and J gave up 10 bases, with 17 bases separating them. CDR1 PRHDT and CDR2 FYEKMQ come from the germline V gene (reference sequence). The CDR3 loop spans 13 amino acids. The CDR3 DNA reads as TGTGCCAGCAGCCCCTCACAGGGTCTAGGAGCTTTCTTT. It is translated as CASSPSQGLGAFF.

The chain uses TRBV7-9 and TRBJ2-5; no clear D. Trimming stripped 1 base from V and 2 bases from J, with 17 bases between. The CDR3 is 17 residues long. CDR1 SEHNR and CDR2 FQNEAQ come from the germline V gene (reference sequence). The CDR3 loop is CASSLGGAGQPQETQYF. The DNA for the CDR3 is TGTGCCAGCAGCTTAGGTGGCGCAGGCCAGCCACAAGAGACCCAGTACTTC.

The V call is TRBV4-3, the J call TRBJ2-1; a weak D match, TRBD2 (5 bases). V dropped 4 bases and J dropped 7 bases, with 11 bases sitting between them. CDR1 is LGHNA, CDR2 YSLEER, per germline. The CDR3 has 13 amino acids. The CDR3 here is CASSPFLANEQFF. The CDR3 region has the DNA TGCGCCAGCAGCCCCTTCCTAGCTAATGAGCAGTTCTTC.

The chain uses TRBV2 and TRBJ2-7; maybe TRBD1 (6 bases). The V gene lost 6 bases and the J gene lost 1 base, with 13 bases spanning the gap. Germline V gives CDR1 SNHLY, CDR2 FYNNEI. This CDR3 contains 14 residues. DNA for the CDR3: TGTGCCAGCAGCGACCCTGACAGGTCCTACGAGCAGTACTTC. It yields the protein CASSDPDRSYEQYF. Variable domain in full (rest from reference TRBV2 and TRBJ2-7): EPEVTQTPSHQVTQMGQEVILRCVPISNHLYFYWYRQILGQKVEFLVSFYNNEISEKSEIFDDQFSVERPDGSNFTLKIRSTKLEDSAMYFCASSDPDRSYEQYFGPGTRLTVT.

The chain is built from TRBV15 and TRBJ1-5; D is undetermined. Trimming left V 2 bases short and J 5 bases short, with 7 bases between. The V gene's germline CDR1 is LNHNV and CDR2 YYDKDF (reference sequence). The CDR3 covers 13 residues. The CDR3 loop reads CATSRSGDQPQHF. CDR3 bases: TGTGCCACCAGCAGATCCGGGGATCAGCCCCAGCATTTT.

In its sample, this clone was seen a few times. V gene TRBV29-1 combines with J gene TRBJ2-3, with D unclear. The germline V and J ends were trimmed by 3 bases and 2 bases, with 3 bases remaining between them. Germline V CDR1 and CDR2: SQVTM, ANQGSEA. This CDR3 region has 11 residues. The CDR3 loop is CSVDNTDTQYF. As DNA, the CDR3 is TGCAGCGTTGACAACACAGATACGCAGTATTTT.

This clone came up a few times. Within the sample, other DNA sequences also encode this same CDR3. The rearrangement joins TRBV29-1 to TRBJ2-2; D not certain. V dropped 4 bases and J dropped 1 base, with 4 bases sitting between them. The CDR3 runs to 12 residues. In germline, CDR1 is SQVTM, CDR2 ANQGSEA. CDR3 coding DNA: TGCAGCGTTGTCAGGAACACCGGGGAGCTGTTTTTT. This translates into CSVVRNTGELFF.

The chain uses TRBV29-1 and TRBJ1-2, with TRBD1 matching 8 bases. The CDR3 is made up of 12 amino acids. Trimming took 6 bases from V and 3 from J; bases not matched to a gene: 3. Germline CDR1 SQVTM, CDR2 ANQGSEA. CDR3 sequence: CSVQTGDYGYTF. For the CDR3, the DNA is TGCAGCGTCCAGACAGGGGACTATGGCTACACCTTC.

Only a few counts were recorded for this clone. V and J are TRBV5-1 and TRBJ2-5; 7 bases agree with TRBD1. Germline trimming cut 4 bases from V and 6 bases from J; bases unmatched to any gene: 15. Per germline, CDR1 SGHRS and CDR2 YFSETQ. This CDR3 has 16 residues. The CDR3 sequence: CASSDGTDAERKTQYF. The CDR3 DNA is TGCGCCAGCAGCGACGGGACAGATGCAGAGAGGAAGACCCAGTACTTC.

This clone was detected only a few times. The J gene is TRBJ2-1, the V gene TRBV7-2; D is ambiguous. Germline assignment: CDR1 SGHTA and CDR2 FQGNSA. CDR3 length: 11 amino acids. The V and J ends lost 0 bases and 8 bases respectively, with 2 bases between them. The CDR3 is CASSLAYEQFF. The CDR3 region has the DNA TGTGCCAGCAGCTTAGCTTATGAGCAGTTCTTC. Full variable domain (outside the CDR3, taken from reference TRBV7-2 and TRBJ2-1): GAGVSQSPSNKVTEKGKDVELRCDPISGHTALYWYRQSLGQGLEFLIYFQGNSAPDKSGLPSDRFSAERTGGSVSTLTIQRTQQEDSAVYLCASSLAYEQFFGPGTRLTVL.

The genes are TRBV29-1 and TRBJ2-3, with D tentatively TRBD1 or TRBD2 (5 bases each). The CDR3 is 15 residues long. Per the germline V gene, CDR1 is SQVTM and CDR2 is ANQGSEA. V dropped 5 bases and J dropped 5 bases, with 20 bases sitting between them. CDR3 coding DNA: TGCAGCGTTAACCGCCGGGGCAGCGGCCAAGATACGCAGTATTTT. This sequence encodes CSVNRRGSGQDTQYF.

J is TRBJ1-2 and V is TRBV9; D is possibly TRBD1 (5 bases). Trimming took off 0 bases at V and 8 bases at J, with 11 bases between the two ends. This CDR3 is built from 13 residues. Germline V gives CDR1 SGDLS, CDR2 YYNGEE. The CDR3: CASSVVGRDGYTF. The DNA of the CDR3 is TGTGCCAGCAGCGTAGTGGGCAGGGACGGCTACACCTTC.

This clone was found a few times. This chain connects TRBV10-3 to TRBJ2-2, with a possible D match to TRBD1 (5 bases). Trimming shortened V by 7 bases and J by 0 bases, and 9 bases separated the two germline ends. In germline, CDR1 is ENHRY, CDR2 SYGVKD. The CDR3 has 14 residues. CDR3 protein: CAITGAANTGELFF. CDR3 DNA sequence: TGTGCCATCACTGGGGCAGCGAACACCGGGGAGCTGTTTTTT.

V usage is TRBV9 and J usage is TRBJ2-3, with D perhaps matching TRBD1 (5 bases). This CDR3 comprises 14 residues. CDR1 is SGDLS and CDR2 is YYNGEE in the germline V gene. Between the trimmed V and J ends, which lost 0 bases and 3 bases, there was a span of 8 bases. CDR3 amino acids: CASSVVAGTDTQYF. CDR3 in DNA: TGTGCCAGCAGCGTAGTTGCAGGGACAGATACGCAGTATTTT.

V and J are TRBV29-1 and TRBJ2-2; possible D gene TRBD2, 7 bases. The germline V gene has CDR1 SQVTM and CDR2 ANQGSEA. CDR3 length equals 15 residues. Trimming took off 5 bases at V and 5 bases at J, with 18 bases between the two ends. In DNA, the CDR3 is TGCAGCGTTCCCCTGGCGGGGGCCGAGACCGGGGAGCTGTTTTTT. Translated: CSVPLAGAETGELFF.

This clone has just a few counts. The rearrangement uses TRBV19 and TRBJ2-7; perhaps TRBD1 as D (5 bases). The V gene's germline CDR1 is LNHDA and CDR2 SQIVND (reference sequence). Trimming shortened V by 9 bases and J by 4 bases, and 13 bases separated the two germline ends. This CDR3 spans 12 amino acids. The CDR3 bases are TGTGCCAGCTCCGACAGTGTGTACGAGCAGTACTTC. It codes for CASSDSVYEQYF.

The V call is TRBV13, the J call TRBJ2-7; D uncertain. This CDR3 spans 13 amino acids. Germline assignment: CDR1 PRHDT and CDR2 FYEKMQ (reference sequence). Trimming took 8 bases from V and 5 from J, leaving 16 bases between them. CDR3 region: CASGYGSANEQYF. In nucleotides, the CDR3 is TGTGCCAGCGGTTATGGCTCCGCTAACGAGCAGTACTTC.

The chain has TRBV7-2 and TRBJ2-7; no reliable D call. Germline V gene data show CDR1 as SGHTA and CDR2 as FQGNSA. With 4 bases removed from V and 2 bases from J, the gap between germline ends came to 6 bases. CDR3 length: 12 residues. CDR3 amino acids: CASSSNTYEQYF. Here the CDR3 DNA reads TGTGCCAGCAGCTCAAACACCTACGAGCAGTACTTC.

This rearrangement joins TRBV7-9 to TRBJ1-1; tentatively, D is TRBD1 (5 bases). V was pared by 4 bases and J by 1 base, with 7 bases between. The V gene's germline CDR1 is SEHNR and CDR2 FQNEAQ (reference sequence). The CDR3 covers 13 residues. CDR3 nucleotides: TGTGCCAGCAGCTCGGGGGGGAACACTGAAGCTTTCTTT. It is translated as CASSSGGNTEAFF.

Remarks on this clone: The identical CDR3 is also encoded by other nucleotide sequences in the sample. The chain joins TRBV30 to TRBJ1-1, with D tentatively TRBD1 (6 bases). Germline V CDR1 and CDR2: GTSNPN, SVGIG (reference sequence). The V gene lost 1 base and the J gene lost 4 bases, with 10 bases spanning the gap. The CDR3 consists of 13 residues. The CDR3 protein is CAWSAGGGTEAFF. Written as DNA, the CDR3 is TGTGCCTGGAGTGCTGGGGGCGGCACTGAAGCTTTCTTT.

The chain combines TRBV28 with TRBJ1-1; no reliable D call. The CDR3 has 13 amino acids. The V gene's germline CDR1 is MDHEN and CDR2 SYDVKM. The V and J ends lost 6 bases and 0 bases respectively, with 8 bases between them. CDR3 DNA: TGTGCCAGCAGCCCCGAATTGAACACTGAAGCTTTCTTT. Amino acid sequence: CASSPELNTEAFF.

This sequence joins TRBV7-2 and TRBJ1-6; D unclear. V lost 0 bases and J lost 10, with 4 bases in between. The CDR3 covers 12 residues. The germline V gene has CDR1 SGHTA and CDR2 FQGNSA. CDR3 in DNA: TGTGCCAGCAGCTTAGCGGGGTCACCCCTCCACTTT. This codes for CASSLAGSPLHF.

This chain uses TRBV10-3 with TRBJ1-1; D is uncertain. CDR1 is ENHRY, CDR2 SYGVKD, per germline. Deletions cut 2 bases from V and 0 bases from J, with 10 bases between. The CDR3 totals 15 residues. This CDR3 reads CAISEQVGLNTEAFF. The CDR3 DNA reads as TGTGCCATCAGTGAGCAGGTCGGTTTGAACACTGAAGCTTTCTTT.

V and J are TRBV27 and TRBJ2-7; 8 nucleotides match TRBD1. Per germline, CDR1 MNHEY and CDR2 SMNVEV (reference sequence). V shed 5 bases and J 1 base; nucleotides not matched to a gene: 7. The CDR3 runs 15 residues. CDR3 residues: CASSTDRGRSYEQYF. CDR3 coding DNA: TGTGCCAGCAGTACCGACAGGGGAAGGTCCTACGAGCAGTACTTC.

This sequence joins TRBV19 and TRBJ1-5, with D unresolved. Between the trimmed V and J ends, which lost 2 bases and 6 bases, there was a span of 8 bases. The CDR3 length is 13 residues. CDR1 LNHDA and CDR2 SQIVND come from the germline V gene (reference sequence). The CDR3 is CASSISGGQPQHF. CDR3 coding DNA: TGTGCCAGTAGTATATCGGGAGGTCAGCCCCAGCATTTT.